This T cell receptor (beta chain) was captured by sequencing in a study of kidney transplant recipient with SARS-CoV-2 infection. This clonotype was seen just once. Since a much larger clone is just one base distant, this may be a read error. TCRdb re-called the reads through MiXCR, storing one row per CDR3 protein. The table has 200,000 to 300,000 distinct CDR3 sequences, 29% seen once; the top ten hold roughly 7%. Germline V lookup: CDR1 LGHDT, CDR2 YNNKEL (reference sequence). The CDR3 totals 18 residues. Trimming took 5 bases from V and 6 from J, leaving 25 bases between them. The material sequenced was a blood sample, taken at baseline and between days 110 and 120 from a kidney transplant recipient. This chain connects TRBV3-1 to TRBJ2-2; the D is unclear. This TCR was sampled from a male patient in his 30s who had COVID-19 and was a kidney transplant recipient. Some T cells may be supplied by the graft donor. The DNA for the CDR3 is TGTGCCAGCAGCACGAACTGTCCCATTTCAGGCTTGGCCGGGGAGCTGTTTTTT. It codes for CASSTNCPISGLAGELFF.